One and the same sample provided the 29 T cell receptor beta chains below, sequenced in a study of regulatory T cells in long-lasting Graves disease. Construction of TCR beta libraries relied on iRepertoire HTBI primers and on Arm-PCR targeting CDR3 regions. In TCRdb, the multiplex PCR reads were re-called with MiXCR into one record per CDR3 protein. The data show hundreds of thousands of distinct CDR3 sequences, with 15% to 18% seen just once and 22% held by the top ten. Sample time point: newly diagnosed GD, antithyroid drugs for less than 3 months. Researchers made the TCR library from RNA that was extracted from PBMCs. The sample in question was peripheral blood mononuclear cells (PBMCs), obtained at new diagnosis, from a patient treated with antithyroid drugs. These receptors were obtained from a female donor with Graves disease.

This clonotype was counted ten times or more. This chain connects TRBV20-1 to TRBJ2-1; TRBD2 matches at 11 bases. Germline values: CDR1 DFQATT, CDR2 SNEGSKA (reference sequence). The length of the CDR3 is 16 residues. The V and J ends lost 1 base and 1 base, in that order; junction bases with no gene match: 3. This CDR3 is CSARGLAGGSYNEQFF. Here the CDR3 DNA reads TGCAGTGCTAGAGGCCTAGCGGGGGGTTCCTACAATGAGCAGTTCTTC.

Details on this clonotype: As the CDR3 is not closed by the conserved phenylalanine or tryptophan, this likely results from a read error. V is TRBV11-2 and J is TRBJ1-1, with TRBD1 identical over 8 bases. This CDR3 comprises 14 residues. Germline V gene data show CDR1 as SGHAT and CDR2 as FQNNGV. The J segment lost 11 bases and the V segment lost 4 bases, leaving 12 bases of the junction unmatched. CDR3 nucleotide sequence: TGTGCCAGCAGCTCCGTCCCGGGACAGGTATGGGCTTTCCTT. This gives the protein CASSSVPGQVWAFL.

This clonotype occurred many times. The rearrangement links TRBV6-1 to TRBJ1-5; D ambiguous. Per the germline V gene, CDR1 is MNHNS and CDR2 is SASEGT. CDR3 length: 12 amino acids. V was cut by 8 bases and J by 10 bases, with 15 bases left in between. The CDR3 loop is CASQKTDPPQHF. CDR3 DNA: TGTGCCAGCCAAAAGACCGATCCTCCCCAGCATTTT.

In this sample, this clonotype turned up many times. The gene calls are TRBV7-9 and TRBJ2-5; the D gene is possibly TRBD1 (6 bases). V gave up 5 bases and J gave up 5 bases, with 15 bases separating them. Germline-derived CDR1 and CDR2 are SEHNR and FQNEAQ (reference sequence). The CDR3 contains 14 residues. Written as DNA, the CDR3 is TGTGCCAGCAGCGTACAACAGGGTTACGAGACCCAGTACTTC. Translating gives CASSVQQGYETQYF.

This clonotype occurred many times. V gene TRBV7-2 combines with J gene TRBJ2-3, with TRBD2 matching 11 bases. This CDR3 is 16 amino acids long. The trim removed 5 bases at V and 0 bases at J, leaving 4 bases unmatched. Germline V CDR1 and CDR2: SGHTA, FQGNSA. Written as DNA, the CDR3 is TGTGCCAGCAGCCAACTAGCGGGAGCGAGCACAGATACGCAGTATTTT. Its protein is CASSQLAGASTDTQYF.

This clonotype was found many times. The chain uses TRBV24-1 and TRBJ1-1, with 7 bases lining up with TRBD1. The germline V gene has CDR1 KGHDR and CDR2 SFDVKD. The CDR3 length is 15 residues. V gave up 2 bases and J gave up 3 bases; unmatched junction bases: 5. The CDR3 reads CATSDSRTGDTEAFF. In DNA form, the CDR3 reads TGTGCCACCAGTGATTCACGGACAGGAGACACTGAAGCTTTCTTT.

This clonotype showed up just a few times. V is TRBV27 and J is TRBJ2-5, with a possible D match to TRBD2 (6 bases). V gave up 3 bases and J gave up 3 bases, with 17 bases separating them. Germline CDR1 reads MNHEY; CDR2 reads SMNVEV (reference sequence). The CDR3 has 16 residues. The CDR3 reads CASSLEGPLNKETQYF. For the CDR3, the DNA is TGTGCCAGCAGTTTGGAGGGGCCCCTCAATAAAGAGACCCAGTACTTC.

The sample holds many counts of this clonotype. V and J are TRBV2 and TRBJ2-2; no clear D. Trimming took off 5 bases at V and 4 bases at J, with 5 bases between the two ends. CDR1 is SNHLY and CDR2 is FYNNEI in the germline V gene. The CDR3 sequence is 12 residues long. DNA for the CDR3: TGTGCCAGCAGTATGGGCACCGGGGAGCTGTTTTTT. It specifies CASSMGTGELFF.

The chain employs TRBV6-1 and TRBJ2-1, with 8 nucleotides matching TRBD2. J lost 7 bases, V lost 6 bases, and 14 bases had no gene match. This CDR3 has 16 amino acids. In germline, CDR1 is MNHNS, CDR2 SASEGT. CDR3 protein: CASSFSRERGLNEQFF. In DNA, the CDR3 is TGTGCCAGCAGCTTCTCCCGGGAGCGGGGGCTAAATGAGCAGTTCTTC.

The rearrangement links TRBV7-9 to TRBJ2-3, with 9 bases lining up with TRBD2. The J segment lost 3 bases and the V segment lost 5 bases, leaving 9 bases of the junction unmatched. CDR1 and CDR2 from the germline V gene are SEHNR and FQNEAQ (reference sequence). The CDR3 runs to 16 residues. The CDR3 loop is CASSRAGLARTDTQYF. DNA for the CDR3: TGTGCCAGCAGCCGCGCCGGACTAGCGAGGACAGATACGCAGTATTTT.

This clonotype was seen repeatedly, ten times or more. In DNA, the CDR3 is TGTGCCAGCAGCTATCCGAGATTAGCGGGAGGGCCTGGATCGGAGACCCAGTACTTC. This encodes CASSYPRLAGGPGSETQYF. The chain joins TRBV7-9 to TRBJ2-5; 11 nucleotides line up with TRBD2. The CDR3 runs 19 residues. J lost 5 bases, V lost 4 bases, and 18 bases had no gene match. Germline CDR1 and CDR2: SEHNR and FQNEAQ (reference sequence).

CDR3 region: CASSLGRDRAYEQYF. CDR3 nucleotides: TGTGCCAGCAGCTTAGGCCGGGACAGGGCCTACGAGCAGTACTTC. This chain uses TRBV11-2 with TRBJ2-7; TRBD1 aligns across 9 bases. This CDR3 has 15 residues. With 1 base clipped from V and 2 bases from J, the junction kept 3 bases outside the gene matches. Germline V gene data show CDR1 as SGHAT and CDR2 as FQNNGV.

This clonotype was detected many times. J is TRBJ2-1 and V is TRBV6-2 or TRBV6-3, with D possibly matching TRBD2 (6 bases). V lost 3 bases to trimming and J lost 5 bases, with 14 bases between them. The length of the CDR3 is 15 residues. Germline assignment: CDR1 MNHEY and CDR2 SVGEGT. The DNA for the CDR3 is TGTGCCAGCAGTTATAATAGCGGACTTGACAATGAGCAGTTCTTC. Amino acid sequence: CASSYNSGLDNEQFF.

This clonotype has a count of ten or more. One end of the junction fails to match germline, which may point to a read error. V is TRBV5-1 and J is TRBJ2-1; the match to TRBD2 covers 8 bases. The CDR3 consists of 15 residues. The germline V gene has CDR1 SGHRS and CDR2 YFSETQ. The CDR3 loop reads CASSPGGTSYNEQFF. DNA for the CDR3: TGTGCCAGCAGCCCGGGGGGGACCTCCTACAATGAGCAGTTCTTC.

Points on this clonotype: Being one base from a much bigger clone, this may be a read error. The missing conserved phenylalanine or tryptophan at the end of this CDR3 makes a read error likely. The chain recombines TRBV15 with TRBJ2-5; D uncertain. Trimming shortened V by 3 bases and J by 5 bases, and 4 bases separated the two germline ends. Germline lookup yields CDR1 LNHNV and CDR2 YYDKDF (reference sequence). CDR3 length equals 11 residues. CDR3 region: CATSRFETQYL. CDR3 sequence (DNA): TGTGCCACCAGCAGGTTTGAGACCCAGTACCTC.

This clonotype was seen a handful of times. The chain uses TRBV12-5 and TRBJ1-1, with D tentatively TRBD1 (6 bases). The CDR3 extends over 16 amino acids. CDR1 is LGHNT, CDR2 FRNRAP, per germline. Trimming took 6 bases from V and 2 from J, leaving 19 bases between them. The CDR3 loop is CASGPDSGQLNTEAFF. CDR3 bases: TGTGCTAGTGGCCCGGACAGTGGACAACTTAACACTGAAGCTTTCTTT. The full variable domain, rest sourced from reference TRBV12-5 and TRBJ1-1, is DARVTQTPRHKVTEMGQEVTMRCQPILGHNTVFWYRQTMMQGLELLAYFRNRAPLDDSGMPKDRFSAEMPDATLATLKIQPSEPRDSAVYFCASGPDSGQLNTEAFFGQGTRLTVV.

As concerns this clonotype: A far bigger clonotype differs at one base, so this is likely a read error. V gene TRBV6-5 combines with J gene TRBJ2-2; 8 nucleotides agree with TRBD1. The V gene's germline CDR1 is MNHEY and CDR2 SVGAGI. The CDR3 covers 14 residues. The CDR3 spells CACSPRQGPGELFF. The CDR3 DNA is TGTGCCTGCAGTCCGCGACAGGGGCCCGGGGAGCTGTTTTTT.

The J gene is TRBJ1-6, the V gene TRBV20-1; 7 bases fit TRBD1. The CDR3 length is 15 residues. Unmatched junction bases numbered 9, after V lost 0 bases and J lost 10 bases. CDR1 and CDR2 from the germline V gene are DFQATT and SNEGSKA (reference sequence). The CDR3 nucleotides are TGCAGTGCTAGAGAGGGGCTCGCAGGGGGATCACCCCTCCACTTT. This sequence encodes CSAREGLAGGSPLHF.

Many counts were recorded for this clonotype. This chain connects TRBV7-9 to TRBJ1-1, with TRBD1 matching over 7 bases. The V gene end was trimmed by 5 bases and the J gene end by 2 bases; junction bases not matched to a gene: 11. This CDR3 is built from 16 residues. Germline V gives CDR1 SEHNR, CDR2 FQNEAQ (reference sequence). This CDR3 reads CASSTFFRGYNTEAFF. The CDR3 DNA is TGTGCCAGCAGCACCTTTTTCAGGGGGTACAACACTGAAGCTTTCTTT.

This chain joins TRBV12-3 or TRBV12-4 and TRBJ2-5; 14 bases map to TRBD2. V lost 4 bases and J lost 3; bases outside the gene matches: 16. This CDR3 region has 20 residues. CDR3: CASSSRTSGGSVGPKETQYF. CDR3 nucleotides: TGTGCCAGCAGTTCCCGGACTAGCGGGGGGAGTGTGGGGCCTAAAGAGACCCAGTACTTC.

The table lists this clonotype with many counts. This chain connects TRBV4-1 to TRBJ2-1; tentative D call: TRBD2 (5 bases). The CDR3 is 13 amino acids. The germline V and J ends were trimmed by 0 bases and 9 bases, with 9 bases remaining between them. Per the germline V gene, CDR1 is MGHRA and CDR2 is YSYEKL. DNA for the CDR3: TGCGCCAGCAGCCAAGATCTCAGCGGTGAGCAGTTCTTC. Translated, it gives CASSQDLSGEQFF.

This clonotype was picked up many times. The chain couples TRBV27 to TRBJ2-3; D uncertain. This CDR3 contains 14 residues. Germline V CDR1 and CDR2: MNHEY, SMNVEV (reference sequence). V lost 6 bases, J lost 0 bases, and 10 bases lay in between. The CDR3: CASSPLGSTDTQYF. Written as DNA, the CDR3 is TGTGCCAGCAGCCCCCTCGGTAGCACAGATACGCAGTATTTT.

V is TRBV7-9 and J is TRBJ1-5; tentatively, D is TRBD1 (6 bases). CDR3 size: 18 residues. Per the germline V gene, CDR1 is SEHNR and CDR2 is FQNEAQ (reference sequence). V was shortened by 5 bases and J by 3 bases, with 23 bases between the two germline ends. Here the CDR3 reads CASSRGSGGRSNNQPQHF. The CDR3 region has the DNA TGTGCCAGCAGCCGAGGGTCTGGGGGGCGATCAAACAATCAGCCCCAGCATTTT. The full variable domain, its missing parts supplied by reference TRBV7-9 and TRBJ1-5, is DTGVSQNPRHKITKRGQNVTFRCDPISEHNRLYWYRQTLGQGPEFLTYFQNEAQLEKSRLLSDRFSAERPKGSFSTLEIQRTEQGDSAMYLCASSRGSGGRSNNQPQHFGDGTRLSIL.

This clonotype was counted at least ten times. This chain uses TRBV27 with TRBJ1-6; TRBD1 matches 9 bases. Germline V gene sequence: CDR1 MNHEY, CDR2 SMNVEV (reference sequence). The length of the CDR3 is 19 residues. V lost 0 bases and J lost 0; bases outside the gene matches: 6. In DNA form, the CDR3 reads TGTGCCAGCAGTTTATCGCCACAGGGGGCAATCTCCTATAATTCACCCCTCCACTTT. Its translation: CASSLSPQGAISYNSPLHF.

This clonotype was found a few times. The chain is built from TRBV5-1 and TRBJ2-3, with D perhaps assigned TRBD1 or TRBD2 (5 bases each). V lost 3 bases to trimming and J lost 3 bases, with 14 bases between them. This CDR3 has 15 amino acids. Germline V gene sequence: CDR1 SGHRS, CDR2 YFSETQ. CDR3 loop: CASSSPGPETDTQYF. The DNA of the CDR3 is TGCGCCAGCAGCTCCCCGGGACCGGAGACAGATACGCAGTATTTT.

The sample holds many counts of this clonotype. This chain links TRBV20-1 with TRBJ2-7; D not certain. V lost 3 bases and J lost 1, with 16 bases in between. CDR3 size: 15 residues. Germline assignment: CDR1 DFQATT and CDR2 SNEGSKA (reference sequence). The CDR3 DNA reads TGCAGTGCTAGTCGGGCCACGAGTGGTTCCTACGAGCAGTACTTC. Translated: CSASRATSGSYEQYF.

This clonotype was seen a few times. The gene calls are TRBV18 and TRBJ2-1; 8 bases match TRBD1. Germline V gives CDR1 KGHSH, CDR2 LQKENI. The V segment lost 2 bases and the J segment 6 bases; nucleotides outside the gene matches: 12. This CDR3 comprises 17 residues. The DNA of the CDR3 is TGTGCCAGCTCACCAAACCGAGCACAGGGGGGCGGCAATGAGCAGTTCTTC. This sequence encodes CASSPNRAQGGGNEQFF.

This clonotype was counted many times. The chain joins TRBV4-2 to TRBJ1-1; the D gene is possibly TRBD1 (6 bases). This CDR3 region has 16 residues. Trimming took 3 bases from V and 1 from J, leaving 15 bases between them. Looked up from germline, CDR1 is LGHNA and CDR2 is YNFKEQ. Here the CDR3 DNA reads TGTGCCAGCAGCCAGCCTCCAGGGGCGGCGAACACTGAAGCTTTCTTT. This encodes CASSQPPGAANTEAFF.

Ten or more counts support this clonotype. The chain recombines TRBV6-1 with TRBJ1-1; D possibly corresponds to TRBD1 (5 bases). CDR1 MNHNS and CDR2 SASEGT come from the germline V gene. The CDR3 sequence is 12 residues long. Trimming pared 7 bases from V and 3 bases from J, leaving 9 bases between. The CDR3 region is CASKGVYTEAFF. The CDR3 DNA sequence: TGTGCCAGCAAAGGGGTATACACTGAAGCTTTCTTT.